The present T cell receptor (beta chain) was sequenced within a study of T cells after yellow fever vaccination (dated by TCRdb to the late 2010s). Regarding the study in general: Using CD3, CD45RA, CCR7 and CD95 staining, memory subsets (EM, EMRA, CM and Tscm) were sorted on a BD FACS Aria III. Libraries from fractions with low cell numbers were prepared with the SMART-Seq v4 Ultra Low Input RNA kit. Bulk TCR alpha and beta repertoires were sequenced longitudinally to track T-cell clones before and after primary and booster YFV17D yellow fever vaccination. The cohort comprised two healthy male donors, one aged 18 to 30 and one aged 30 to 40 years. Blood was drawn at multiple timepoints before and after primary and secondary immunization, with bulk PBMC replicates and cell subsets isolated. Sorting of memory subsets took place on days 0, 15 and 45 and at 18 months after primary vaccination, as well as on days 0, 15 and 45 after the 30-year booster.

This clonotype has a count of ten or more. No clone much larger than this one lies a single base away; base qualities are absent. TCR cDNA was synthesized by 5'RACE template switching, which introduced a universal primer site and unique molecular identifiers. cDNA synthesis was primed from both the TCR alpha and TCR beta constant segments. Library amplification involved two PCR steps, and the second step added sample barcodes and sequencing adapters. Sequencing of libraries was performed on Illumina HiSeq 2500 (2x100 bp) or NovaSeq (2x150 bp). The authors processed their data as follows. Demultiplexing of reads and collapsing into UMI consensus sequences were performed with MIGEC, and V(D)J alignment was carried out with MiXCR. Using edgeR on replicate PBMC samples, clonotypes were called vaccine-responding if FDR was below 0.01 and the log2 fold change was above 5 up to day 15. Each bulk clonotype was labeled CD4 or CD8 based on which sequenced repertoire, CD4 or CD8, contained the clonotype at higher abundance. Clonotype frequencies in memory subsets were weighted by FACS-sorted cell numbers to estimate each clone's distribution across memory phenotypes. TCRdb handled the public reads itself, with Q25 trimming in fastp and clone calling in MiXCR, and kept productive beta chains. For every CDR3 protein sequence, its rows merge into one entry that carries the most common genes and DNA. The V and J calls shown here were made by TCRdb, not taken from the authors' results. Counted in this sample were roughly 9,800 distinct CDR3 sequences; 4.5% to 5.5% of them appeared once. The top ten constitute around 1.6% of the sample.

From the cysteine through the phenylalanine, the CDR3 covers 13 amino acids. Of all the DNA, just the CDR3 is kept, 39 bases in frame from base 1. The germline V gene (reference sequence) provides CDR1 SEHNR and CDR2 FQNEAQ. Trimming at the junction amounts to 5 bases on V and 10 bases on J, and the germline ends lie 17 bases apart. The treatment or condition label on this specimen signifies: live attenuated yellow fever vaccine strain. PBMCs were isolated from peripheral blood using a standard Ficoll-Paque protocol. For sorted memory subsets, RNA extraction was done with the RNeasy Micro Kit. Overall study outcomes, separate from this receptor: A small fraction of clonotypes showed up in both the CD4 and CD8 compartments, probably as a result of convergent recombination. FACS-sorted repertoires could contain abundant contaminating clonotypes from the bulk population, so computational filtering was required. On day 0, almost all vaccine-responding clonotypes were below detection in the sorted memory subsets. The secondary T-cell response was weaker than the primary response but faster, peaking on day 5 instead of day 15. Because only a couple of donors were included in the study, the extent to which the findings can be generalized is limited. Most clones expanded after primary vaccination were re-detected after the booster (96% of CD4 and around 88% of CD8), suggesting broad memory maintenance.

The chain couples TRBV7-9 to TRBJ1-1, with a weak D call of TRBD1 (6 bases match). Here the sequenced sample was PBMCs, either bulk or a sorted T-cell subset (CD4+, CD8+, memory, or dextramer-sorted; not recorded which), taken around 15 days after the first yellow fever vaccination. The source is a young man who received the YFV17D yellow fever vaccine. For the CDR3, the sequence is CASSPLQGRGAFF. The bases read TGTGCCAGCAGCCCTCTGCAGGGGCGGGGAGCTTTCTTT.